This entry describes one T cell receptor (beta chain). Its antigen is as yet unknown. This entry comes from a study of T-cell memory formation after mild COVID-19. About the study: TCR clusters were mostly confined to one donor each. Study-level points and caveats: Shrinking CD4+ clones were chiefly CM and EM; CD8+ ones were chiefly EMRA.

From the 5' RACE reads, TCRdb called clonotypes with MiXCR, one entry per CDR3 protein. The repertoire includes 200,000 to 300,000 distinct CDR3 sequences, 16% of them detected once, and 20% to 25% sits in the top ten. Germline V CDR1 and CDR2: MNHEY, SVGEGT. V lost 4 bases, J lost 3 bases, and 15 bases lay in between. The CDR3 spans 16 residues. This sequence joins TRBV6-2 or TRBV6-3 and TRBJ2-2; D may be TRBD2 (6 bases). The sample consisted of PBMCs or a T cell subset sorted from them (not recorded which). The TCR sequence derives from a man younger than 35 who had mild COVID-19 (a few samples of this study predate the infection). Cell type and time point are not known. CDR3 DNA sequence: TGTGCCAGCAGTTCCCAAAGGAGGGGACACACCGGGGAGCTGTTTTTT. This gives the protein CASSSQRRGHTGELFF.